Listed below are T cell receptor beta chains from one sample, sequenced in a study of Ad26.COV2.S vaccination and SARS-CoV-2 variants. TCRdb's table, derived via immunoSEQ multiplex PCR, lists solely in-frame clones and lacks some. The repertoire has hundreds of thousands of clones, less than 90% of them found once; the top ten carry about 11%. The source material was peripheral blood, sampled in a trial of Ad26.COV2.S vaccine versus placebo. The receptor set was obtained from a person between 18 and 60 years old who received the Ad26.COV2.S COVID-19 vaccine or a placebo. Both conserved end residues are part of each CDR3. D genes are given only for firm matches. The size field is filled for only some rows; it gives once, few, many or a size class.

abundance: .; d_gene: .; v_gene: TRBV3-1/TRBV3-2; j_gene: TRBJ1-2; CDR3nt: TGTGCCAGCAGCCAAGATCGGGGGGTTGGGTCCTATGGCTACACCTTC; CDR3aa: CASSQDRGVGSYGYTF
abundance: .; d_gene: .; v_gene: TRBV3-1/TRBV3-2; j_gene: TRBJ1-3; CDR3nt: TGTGCCAGCAGCAGTACAACCGACTCTGGAAACACCATATATTTT; CDR3aa: CASSSTTDSGNTIYF
abundance: .; d_gene: TRBD2; v_gene: TRBV6-5; j_gene: TRBJ2-5; CDR3nt: TGTGCCAGCAAGGCAGCGGGGGCCGCGCAAGAGACCCAGTACTTC; CDR3aa: CASKAAGAAQETQYF
abundance: once; d_gene: .; v_gene: TRBV6-5; j_gene: TRBJ2-3; CDR3nt: TGTGCCAGCGGCCCTAGAGGACGTAGCACAGATACGCAGTATTTT; CDR3aa: CASGPRGRSTDTQYF
abundance: .; d_gene: .; v_gene: TRBV7-9; j_gene: TRBJ1-4; CDR3nt: TGTGCCAGCAGCTTAGTACTTAATGAAAAACTGTTTTTT; CDR3aa: CASSLVLNEKLFF
abundance: .; d_gene: .; v_gene: TRBV6-5; j_gene: TRBJ1-2; CDR3nt: TGTGCCAGCAGTTACTCGACGACAAGAACTAACTATGGCTACACCTTC; CDR3aa: CASSYSTTRTNYGYTF
abundance: .; d_gene: .; v_gene: TRBV9; j_gene: TRBJ1-2; CDR3nt: TGTGCCAGCAGCGTAGGGGCAGGGACGGCAAACTATGGCTACACCTTC; CDR3aa: CASSVGAGTANYGYTF
abundance: .; d_gene: TRBD2; v_gene: TRBV30; j_gene: TRBJ2-1; CDR3nt: TGTGCCTGGATTAGGGGACTAGACAATGAGCAGTTCTTC; CDR3aa: CAWIRGLDNEQFF
abundance: .; d_gene: .; v_gene: TRBV5-1; j_gene: TRBJ1-1; CDR3nt: TGCGCCACCTCGCCTATGGGATTGAACACTGAAGCTTTCTTT; CDR3aa: CATSPMGLNTEAFF
abundance: .; d_gene: TRBD2; v_gene: TRBV10-2; j_gene: TRBJ2-3; CDR3nt: TGCGCCAGCAGGTTGGGCGGGGGGGCCAAAGATACGCAGTATTTT; CDR3aa: CASRLGGGAKDTQYF
abundance: .; d_gene: .; v_gene: TRBV7-2; j_gene: TRBJ1-4; CDR3nt: TGTGCCAGCAGCTCGGAGGGGCGACCTGAAGAAAAACTGTTTTTT; CDR3aa: CASSSEGRPEEKLFF
abundance: .; d_gene: TRBD2; v_gene: TRBV24-1; j_gene: TRBJ2-2; CDR3nt: TGTGCCACCAGTGATTTCCCCACGGGACTAGCGGGGGGCACCGGGGAGCTGTTTTTT; CDR3aa: CATSDFPTGLAGGTGELFF
abundance: .; d_gene: TRBD2; v_gene: TRBV5-1; j_gene: TRBJ2-1; CDR3nt: TGCGCCAGCAGCTTGTGGGGCAGGGAGGGCAATGAGCAGTTCTTC; CDR3aa: CASSLWGREGNEQFF
abundance: .; d_gene: .; v_gene: TRBV18; j_gene: TRBJ2-5; CDR3nt: TGTGCCAGCTCACCCGTAGTGGAGACCCAGTACTTC; CDR3aa: CASSPVVETQYF
abundance: .; d_gene: TRBD2; v_gene: TRBV19; j_gene: TRBJ2-2; CDR3nt: TGTGCCAGCAAACTAGCGGGAGTGAACACCGGGGAGCTGTTTTTT; CDR3aa: CASKLAGVNTGELFF
abundance: once; d_gene: .; v_gene: TRBV28; j_gene: TRBJ2-1; CDR3nt: TGTGCCAGCAGGGCTCTAGGTGAGCAGTTCTTC; CDR3aa: CASRALGEQFF
abundance: .; d_gene: .; v_gene: TRBV7-9; j_gene: TRBJ2-7; CDR3nt: TGTGCCAGCAGCTCGGGGGGAGGGGGCTACGCCTACGAGCAGTACTTC; CDR3aa: CASSSGGGGYAYEQYF
abundance: .; d_gene: TRBD2; v_gene: TRBV4-3; j_gene: TRBJ2-2; CDR3nt: TGCGCCAGCAGCCAAGATTTACTAGCGGGACGGGCCGGGGAGCTGTTTTTT; CDR3aa: CASSQDLLAGRAGELFF
abundance: .; d_gene: .; v_gene: TRBV5-1; j_gene: TRBJ2-6; CDR3nt: TGCGCCAGCAGCTTTAGCCGGGACCTTAAAGGTCCTGGGGCCAACGTCCTGACTTTC; CDR3aa: CASSFSRDLKGPGANVLTF
abundance: .; d_gene: TRBD2; v_gene: TRBV6-5; j_gene: TRBJ2-1; CDR3nt: TGTGCCAGCAGTAGCGGGGTCAATGAGCAGTTCTTC; CDR3aa: CASSSGVNEQFF
abundance: .; d_gene: TRBD1; v_gene: TRBV7-2; j_gene: TRBJ2-1; CDR3nt: TGTGCCAGCAGCTACCTACCGGGACAGGGGGCCTACAATGAGCAGTTCTTC; CDR3aa: CASSYLPGQGAYNEQFF
abundance: .; d_gene: .; v_gene: TRBV20-1; j_gene: TRBJ1-2; CDR3nt: TGCAGTGCCGCGCGATCTAAATCCCACACCTTC; CDR3aa: CSAARSKSHTF
abundance: .; d_gene: .; v_gene: TRBV15; j_gene: TRBJ2-7; CDR3nt: TGTGCCACCAGCAGAGAGGGCAGGGTCTACGAGCAGTACTTC; CDR3aa: CATSREGRVYEQYF
abundance: .; d_gene: TRBD2; v_gene: TRBV4-3; j_gene: TRBJ2-2; CDR3nt: TGCGCCAGCAGCCAAAATGCGGGGAGGGGTGCCAACACCGGGGAGCTGTTTTTT; CDR3aa: CASSQNAGRGANTGELFF
abundance: .; d_gene: TRBD2; v_gene: TRBV28; j_gene: TRBJ2-7; CDR3nt: TGTGCCAGCAGTCCGGGACTAGCGGGAGTCTACGAGCAGTACTTC; CDR3aa: CASSPGLAGVYEQYF
abundance: .; d_gene: .; v_gene: TRBV5-1; j_gene: TRBJ2-7; CDR3nt: TGCGCCAGCAGCTTGGTGTCCGGGGGCGCAGACGAGCAGTACTTC; CDR3aa: CASSLVSGGADEQYF
abundance: .; d_gene: .; v_gene: TRBV3-1/TRBV3-2; j_gene: TRBJ2-7; CDR3nt: TGTGCCAGCAGCGAGGGCCGTACCTCCTACGAGCAGTACTTC; CDR3aa: CASSEGRTSYEQYF
abundance: few; d_gene: .; v_gene: TRBV21-1; j_gene: TRBJ1-1; CDR3nt: TGTGCCAGCAGCATTCGGACGGGGAGGATCACTGAAGCTTTCTTT; CDR3aa: CASSIRTGRITEAFF
abundance: .; d_gene: .; v_gene: TRBV2; j_gene: TRBJ2-7; CDR3nt: TGTGCCAGCAAAGCGGAGACGCTCTCCTACGAGCAGTACTTC; CDR3aa: CASKAETLSYEQYF
abundance: .; d_gene: .; v_gene: TRBV19; j_gene: TRBJ1-2; CDR3nt: TGTGCCAGTAGTAAGACATCTGACTATGGCTACACCTTC; CDR3aa: CASSKTSDYGYTF
abundance: .; d_gene: .; v_gene: TRBV29-1; j_gene: TRBJ1-4; CDR3nt: TGCAGCGTTTCCGCAACTAATGAAAAACTGTTTTTT; CDR3aa: CSVSATNEKLFF
abundance: .; d_gene: TRBD2; v_gene: TRBV28; j_gene: TRBJ2-7; CDR3nt: TGTGCCAGCAGTTCTGGGACTAGCGGGATACCCTACGAGCAGTACTTC; CDR3aa: CASSSGTSGIPYEQYF
abundance: .; d_gene: TRBD1; v_gene: TRBV28; j_gene: TRBJ1-1; CDR3nt: TGTGCCAGCGGCCAGGGGGCCGCAACAACGAACACTGAAGCTTTCTTT; CDR3aa: CASGQGAATTNTEAFF
abundance: .; d_gene: .; v_gene: TRBV15; j_gene: TRBJ2-3; CDR3nt: TGTGCCACCAGCATGGACCCCCGCACAGATACGCAGTATTTT; CDR3aa: CATSMDPRTDTQYF
abundance: few; d_gene: TRBD1; v_gene: TRBV19; j_gene: TRBJ1-2; CDR3nt: TGTGCCAGTAGTAGGGGACAGGGATCCTATGGCTACACCTTC; CDR3aa: CASSRGQGSYGYTF
abundance: .; d_gene: TRBD1; v_gene: TRBV6-5; j_gene: TRBJ1-4; CDR3nt: TGTGCCAGCAGTTACGACAGGGCTAATGAAAAACTGTTTTTT; CDR3aa: CASSYDRANEKLFF
abundance: .; d_gene: .; v_gene: TRBV20-1; j_gene: TRBJ1-2; CDR3nt: TGCAGTGCTAGTTTGCAGGGGCCTCATGGCTACACCTTC; CDR3aa: CSASLQGPHGYTF
abundance: .; d_gene: TRBD1; v_gene: TRBV9; j_gene: TRBJ2-2; CDR3nt: TGTGCCAGCGACAGGGCGGTGACCGGGGAGCTGTTTTTT; CDR3aa: CASDRAVTGELFF
abundance: .; d_gene: .; v_gene: TRBV5-6; j_gene: TRBJ1-1; CDR3nt: TGTGCCAGCAGCCTCTCAGAGGTCACTGAAGCTTTCTTT; CDR3aa: CASSLSEVTEAFF
abundance: .; d_gene: .; v_gene: TRBV10-1; j_gene: TRBJ1-1; CDR3nt: TGCGCCAGCAGTGAAAGGAACACTGAAGCTTTCTTT; CDR3aa: CASSERNTEAFF
abundance: .; d_gene: TRBD1; v_gene: TRBV7-3; j_gene: TRBJ2-3; CDR3nt: TGTGCCAGCAGCCGCGGGTGGGGGACAGGGGAAGATACGCAGTATTTT; CDR3aa: CASSRGWGTGEDTQYF
abundance: .; d_gene: .; v_gene: TRBV4-1; j_gene: TRBJ1-2; CDR3nt: TGCGCCAGCAGCCAAGAACTTCGACACTATGGCTACACCTTC; CDR3aa: CASSQELRHYGYTF
abundance: .; d_gene: .; v_gene: TRBV28; j_gene: TRBJ2-7; CDR3nt: TGTGCCAGCGGCACAGGCGGCTACTACGAGCAGTACTTC; CDR3aa: CASGTGGYYEQYF
abundance: once; d_gene: TRBD1; v_gene: TRBV10-1; j_gene: TRBJ1-1; CDR3nt: TGCGCCAGCAGTCAAGGGGGCGCAGGGAAAGCTTTCTTT; CDR3aa: CASSQGGAGKAFF
abundance: .; d_gene: .; v_gene: TRBV24-1; j_gene: TRBJ1-1; CDR3nt: TGTGCCACCAGTGATCACAGGCAGGGGAACACTGAAGCTTTCTTT; CDR3aa: CATSDHRQGNTEAFF
abundance: once; d_gene: .; v_gene: TRBV18; j_gene: TRBJ1-5; CDR3nt: TGTGCCAGCTCTCAAGGACAGCCCCGCAATCAGCCCCAGCATTTT; CDR3aa: CASSQGQPRNQPQHF
abundance: .; d_gene: .; v_gene: TRBV19; j_gene: TRBJ1-2; CDR3nt: TGTGCCAGCAGTCCCCAGGGTTTGGGAGGCTACACCTTC; CDR3aa: CASSPQGLGGYTF
abundance: once; d_gene: .; v_gene: TRBV5-8; j_gene: TRBJ1-2; CDR3nt: TGTGCCAGCAGCTTGGGGGCACGCTATGGCTACACCTTC; CDR3aa: CASSLGARYGYTF
abundance: .; d_gene: .; v_gene: TRBV19; j_gene: TRBJ1-5; CDR3nt: TGTGCCAGTGGTCTCCAGCCCCAGCATTTT; CDR3aa: CASGLQPQHF
abundance: .; d_gene: .; v_gene: TRBV4-3; j_gene: TRBJ1-2; CDR3nt: TGCGCCAGCAGCCAAGAAGCAGGGCGGGATGGCTACACCTTC; CDR3aa: CASSQEAGRDGYTF
abundance: .; d_gene: .; v_gene: TRBV5-4; j_gene: TRBJ2-1; CDR3nt: TGTGCCAGCAGCTTGTGGGCGGGAAACAATGAGCAGTTCTTC; CDR3aa: CASSLWAGNNEQFF
abundance: .; d_gene: .; v_gene: TRBV7-2; j_gene: TRBJ1-4; CDR3nt: TGTGCCAGCAGCTCCGGTTATGGCCGGGGGGCCGAAAAACTGTTTTTT; CDR3aa: CASSSGYGRGAEKLFF
abundance: .; d_gene: .; v_gene: TRBV9; j_gene: TRBJ1-2; CDR3nt: TGTGCCAGCAGCTCCTCGGGACAAAACTATGGCTACACCTTC; CDR3aa: CASSSSGQNYGYTF